The following is a T cell receptor (beta chain) sequence with its context. The sample originates from a study of OX40 agonist ivuxolimab in advanced cancers. Blood was sampled at baseline, cycle 4 day 1, and cycle 7 day 1. From germline, CDR1 is SQVTM and CDR2 ANQGSEA. Trimming shortened V by 5 bases and J by 1 base, and 8 bases separated the two germline ends. The CDR3 covers 12 residues. TCRdb keeps only in-frame clones here, not all; method: immunoSEQ multiplex PCR. The data show tens of thousands of clones, with 90% to 95% seen just once and just under 5% held by the top ten. The sequences come from CD4+ or CD8+ T cells sorted from blood, collected in a trial of the OX40 agonist ivuxolimab. The TCR comes from an adult with an advanced solid tumor such as melanoma, head and neck, liver or kidney cancer. The chain has TRBV29-1 and TRBJ1-1; TRBD1 is a possible D gene (5 bases). CDR3 nucleotides: TGCAGCGTTCGGGACGGGAACACTGAAGCTTTCTTT. Amino acids: CSVRDGNTEAFF.